This T cell receptor beta chain stems from a study of T cell changes during pregnancy in multiple sclerosis. The CDR3 is made up of 17 amino acids. Germline V gives CDR1 LGHNA, CDR2 YNFKEQ. V gave up 4 bases and J gave up 1 base; unmatched junction bases: 8. This table comes from immunoSEQ multiplex PCR, and its TCRdb copy is limited to in-frame clones, with some not included. The sample has 55,000 to 70,000 clones, around 93% seen once. The chain recombines TRBV4-2 with TRBJ2-2; 8 bases agree with TRBD2. The source was CD4+ T cells from peripheral blood mononuclear cells, collected before pregnancy. The receptor was derived from a female donor with multiple sclerosis, enrolled in a pregnancy study. The CDR3 loop reads CASSRTGGPRNTGELFF. DNA of the CDR3: TGTGCCAGCAGCCGAACGGGAGGGCCTCGGAACACCGGGGAGCTGTTTTTT.